These 13 T cell receptor beta chains were all obtained from the same sample, sequenced in a study of blood T cell repertoires in COVID-19. The method was immunoSEQ multiplex PCR; TCRdb's version includes in-frame clones alone and lacks a portion of them. The profile shows nearly 350,000 clones, roughly 87% of them singletons. The sequenced sample consisted of PBMCs or T cells enriched from blood (not recorded which). Source of these receptors: a woman younger than 45 who had recovered from COVID-19.

The chain employs TRBV2 and TRBJ2-3; the match to TRBD1 covers 7 bases. The CDR3 consists of 14 residues. Germline V CDR1 and CDR2: SNHLY, FYNNEI. Trimming removed 6 bases from V and 0 bases from J; junction bases left unmatched: 3. This chain's CDR3 is CASSRDRSTDTQYF. Here the CDR3 DNA reads TGTGCCAGCAGCCGGGACAGAAGCACAGATACGCAGTATTTT.

The genes are TRBV18 and TRBJ2-3; the D is unclear. This CDR3 has 14 residues. The V end lost 8 bases, the J end lost 2 bases, and 14 bases lay between the germline ends. Germline assignment: CDR1 KGHSH and CDR2 LQKENI. This CDR3 is CASLPQTNTDTQYF. The CDR3 DNA sequence: TGTGCCAGCCTGCCCCAGACAAACACAGATACGCAGTATTTT.

The gene calls are TRBV6-6 and TRBJ1-1; TRBD1 aligns across 10 bases. The length of the CDR3 is 13 residues. Germline CDR1 and CDR2: MNHNY and SVGAGI (reference sequence). Trimming took 10 bases from V and 8 from J; bases not matched to a gene: 10. CDR3 sequence (DNA): TGTGCCAATTGCCGGGACAGGGGAGGCGAAGCTTTCTTT. Translating gives CANCRDRGGEAFF.

The chain employs TRBV30 and TRBJ2-3; 9 bases map to TRBD2. Germline lookup yields CDR1 GTSNPN and CDR2 SVGIG (reference sequence). The CDR3 sequence is 15 residues long. With V trimmed by 3 bases and J by 1 base, 5 bases remained unmatched. This chain's CDR3 is CAWSLAGGGTDTQYF. The CDR3 DNA follows: TGTGCCTGGAGCTTGGCGGGGGGGGGCACAGATACGCAGTATTTT.

The chain links TRBV11-2 to TRBJ2-3, with TRBD2 matching 8 bases. The ends lost 0 bases at V and 10 bases at J; junction bases unmatched: 12. The CDR3 has 16 amino acids. Germline V lookup: CDR1 SGHAT, CDR2 FQNNGV. The DNA for the CDR3 is TGTGCCAGCAGCTTAGATAGCGCGGGGGGCCGTGGTGCGCAGTATTTT. It codes for CASSLDSAGGRGAQYF. The whole variable domain, remainder taken from reference TRBV11-2 and TRBJ2-3, is EAGVAQSPRYKIIEKRQSVAFWCNPISGHATLYWYQQILGQGPKLLIQFQNNGVVDDSQLPKDRFSAERLKGVDSTLKIQPAKLEDSAVYLCASSLDSAGGRGAQYFGPGTRLTVL.

The gene calls are TRBV27 and TRBJ2-1, with unresolved D. From germline, CDR1 is MNHEY and CDR2 SMNVEV (reference sequence). This CDR3 has 15 amino acids. V shed 8 bases and J shed 0 bases, with 14 bases lying between them. The CDR3 reads CASQRSWSSYNEQFF. The DNA for the CDR3 is TGTGCCAGCCAAAGATCTTGGAGCTCCTACAATGAGCAGTTCTTC.

The rearrangement links TRBV9 to TRBJ2-3; possible D gene TRBD1, 5 bases. V was cut by 3 bases and J by 0 bases, with 8 bases left in between. The CDR3 length is 14 residues. CDR1 is SGDLS, CDR2 YYNGEE, per germline. DNA of the CDR3: TGTGCCAGCAGCGAGGACACTAGCACAGATACGCAGTATTTT. Translated: CASSEDTSTDTQYF.

This clone was recorded a few times. The rearrangement links TRBV11-2 to TRBJ2-7, with D maybe TRBD2 (5 bases). There are 14 residues in the CDR3. Germline V gives CDR1 SGHAT, CDR2 FQNNGV. Deletions cut 6 bases from V and 0 bases from J, with 12 bases between. CDR3 sequence reads: CASRRTGSSYEQYF. Here the CDR3 DNA reads TGTGCCAGCAGAAGGACGGGAAGCTCCTACGAGCAGTACTTC.

The chain recombines TRBV4-3 with TRBJ1-6; D is possibly TRBD1 (6 bases). V lost 0 bases to trimming and J lost 10 bases, with 13 bases between them. Looked up from germline, CDR1 is LGHNA and CDR2 is YSLEER. There are 15 residues in the CDR3. This CDR3 is CASSQDKGGYSPLHF. The CDR3 nucleotides are TGCGCCAGCAGCCAAGATAAAGGGGGTTACTCACCCCTCCACTTT.

This clone showed up just a few times. The chain combines TRBV2 with TRBJ2-7; TRBD1 agrees at 7 bases. This CDR3 has 14 amino acids. V lost 6 bases, J lost 5 bases, and 10 bases stayed unmatched. Germline V gives CDR1 SNHLY, CDR2 FYNNEI. The CDR3 is CASSRDRVGDEQYF. The DNA of the CDR3 is TGTGCCAGCAGCCGCGACAGGGTTGGCGACGAGCAGTACTTC.

J is TRBJ2-7 and V is TRBV30, with TRBD2 matching over 9 bases. CDR1 is GTSNPN and CDR2 is SVGIG in the germline V gene (reference sequence). The CDR3 sequence is 14 residues long. V trimming: 4 bases; J trimming: 0 bases; junction bases outside the gene matches: 4. The CDR3 sequence: CAWTGGGGSYEQYF. CDR3 bases: TGTGCCTGGACCGGCGGGGGGGGCTCCTACGAGCAGTACTTC.

This sequence joins TRBV23-1 and TRBJ2-4; D is perhaps TRBD1 (5 bases). TRBV23-1 is flagged as an ORF with uncertain function. V gave up 0 bases and J gave up 2 bases, with 11 bases separating them. The CDR3 covers 16 residues. The CDR3 DNA sequence: TGCGCCAGCAGTCAATCCCCAGGGATGACCAAAAACATTCAGTACTTC. It is translated as CASSQSPGMTKNIQYF.

This CDR3 reads CAWSYGQSTDTQYF. In nucleotides, the CDR3 is TGTGCCTGGAGTTATGGACAGAGCACAGATACGCAGTATTTT. The genes are TRBV30 and TRBJ2-3; D is possibly TRBD1 (6 bases). Looked up from germline, CDR1 is GTSNPN and CDR2 is SVGIG (reference sequence). This CDR3 comprises 14 residues. With 2 bases removed from V and 0 bases from J, the gap between germline ends came to 9 bases.